These 21 T cell receptor beta chains were all obtained from the same sample, sequenced in a study of T cell responses to AZD1222 COVID-19 vaccine. The method was immunoSEQ multiplex PCR; TCRdb's version includes in-frame clones alone and lacks a portion of them. This repertoire shows some 130,000 clones, roughly 85% found once; its top ten account for 7.6%. This sample comprised peripheral blood, obtained on day 0 of AZD1222 vaccination. Source of these receptors: an adult in good health.

The chain joins TRBV5-1 to TRBJ1-2; D gene unclear. V lost 0 bases to trimming and J lost 0 bases, with 9 bases between them. The V gene's germline CDR1 is SGHRS and CDR2 YFSETQ. This CDR3 spans 15 amino acids. CDR3 amino acids: CASSLGSATNYGYTF. The CDR3 coding sequence is TGCGCCAGCAGCTTGGGCTCAGCGACTAACTATGGCTACACCTTC.

The J gene is TRBJ1-4, the V gene TRBV10-3, with TRBD1 matching over 8 bases. This CDR3 is built from 16 residues. Germline V gene data show CDR1 as ENHRY and CDR2 as SYGVKD. V was clipped by 4 bases and J by 5 bases; unmatched bases: 9. The CDR3 DNA sequence: TGTGCCATCAGTGCTAACCCCCCAGGGGGCAATGAAAAACTGTTTTTT. This gives the protein CAISANPPGGNEKLFF.

This clone was found once. This rearrangement joins TRBV19 to TRBJ1-1, with TRBD1 as a possible D gene (5 bases). CDR3 length: 16 amino acids. The germline V and J ends were trimmed by 5 bases and 3 bases, with 19 bases remaining between them. Per germline, CDR1 LNHDA and CDR2 SQIVND (reference sequence). The CDR3, as DNA: TGTGCCAGTAGTTCCCGCCGAGGGGCGCAATACACTGAAGCTTTCTTT. Translating gives CASSSRRGAQYTEAFF.

This chain uses TRBV29-1 with TRBJ1-1; D is perhaps TRBD1 (5 bases). The CDR3 is 14 amino acids. V gave up 1 base and J gave up 4 bases, with 13 bases separating them. Germline V gives CDR1 SQVTM, CDR2 ANQGSEA. Here the CDR3 reads CSVEVGGPLTEAFF. As DNA, the CDR3 is TGCAGCGTTGAAGTCGGGGGACCCCTCACTGAAGCTTTCTTT.

The chain uses TRBV11-2 and TRBJ1-4; D gene uncertain. Trimming stripped 3 bases from V and 0 bases from J, with 11 bases between. This CDR3 region has 16 residues. Germline loops: CDR1 SGHAT, CDR2 FQNNGV. CDR3 DNA: TGTGCCAGCAGCTTCAGCAACAGCGCAACTAATGAAAAACTGTTTTTT. Its translation is CASSFSNSATNEKLFF. The complete variable domain, with remaining parts taken from reference TRBV11-2 and TRBJ1-4, reads EAGVAQSPRYKIIEKRQSVAFWCNPISGHATLYWYQQILGQGPKLLIQFQNNGVVDDSQLPKDRFSAERLKGVDSTLKIQPAKLEDSAVYLCASSFSNSATNEKLFFGSGTQLSVL.

The J gene is TRBJ1-4, the V gene TRBV21-1. TRBV21-1 has pseudogene status. The CDR3 contains 16 residues. The CDR3 DNA reads TGTGCCAGCAGCATACAAAGGGGGGTCGGTAATGAAAAACTGTTTTTT. Translated, it gives CASSIQRGVGNEKLFF.

The chain joins TRBV4-1 to TRBJ2-5, with 11 positions matching TRBD1. V shed 1 base and J 5 bases; nucleotides not matched to a gene: 3. Germline V gene sequence: CDR1 MGHRA, CDR2 YSYEKL. This CDR3 spans 15 amino acids. CDR3 coding DNA: TGCGCCAGCAGCCAAGTAGGGACAGGGGGTGAGACCCAGTACTTC. Protein product: CASSQVGTGGETQYF.

The rearrangement joins TRBV19 to TRBJ2-7; 9 positions agree with TRBD1. V was clipped by 4 bases and J by 9 bases; unmatched bases: 16. Germline loops: CDR1 LNHDA, CDR2 SQIVND (reference sequence). This CDR3 is 16 amino acids long. The CDR3 nucleotides are TGTGCCAGTAGTAGCACCGGGACAGGGAGTACGAGTTGGCAGTACTTC. This sequence encodes CASSSTGTGSTSWQYF.

The chain joins TRBV4-1 to TRBJ2-1; D perhaps matches TRBD1 (6 bases). Per the germline V gene, CDR1 is MGHRA and CDR2 is YSYEKL. The V and J ends lost 4 bases and 5 bases respectively, with 21 bases between them. The CDR3 sequence is 17 residues long. The CDR3 coding sequence is TGCGCCAGCAGCCGTCAAACGGGGCAGGGGTTACACAATGAGCAGTTCTTC. This encodes CASSRQTGQGLHNEQFF.

V gene TRBV27 combines with J gene TRBJ2-7, with D possibly TRBD1 on 6 matching bases. Deletions cut 2 bases from V and 2 bases from J, with 13 bases between. Per germline, CDR1 MNHEY and CDR2 SMNVEV (reference sequence). This CDR3 comprises 15 residues. The CDR3 is CASSLGVGDTYEQYF. The CDR3 nucleotides read TGTGCCAGCAGTTTAGGTGTGGGGGACACCTACGAGCAGTACTTC.

The rearrangement uses TRBV2 and TRBJ1-1; D remains unclear. Trimming took off 7 bases at V and 0 bases at J, with 12 bases between the two ends. Per the germline V gene, CDR1 is SNHLY and CDR2 is FYNNEI. The CDR3 sequence is 14 residues long. The chain's CDR3 is CASKLGSMNTEAFF. CDR3 bases: TGTGCCAGCAAGCTGGGAAGCATGAACACTGAAGCTTTCTTT.

This chain connects TRBV5-4 to TRBJ1-2, with 7 bases aligning to TRBD1. The CDR3 is 15 amino acids. Germline CDR1 reads SGHNT; CDR2 reads YYREEE (reference sequence). Germline trimming cut 0 bases from V and 5 bases from J; bases unmatched to any gene: 7. In DNA form, the CDR3 reads TGTGCCAGCAGCTTGGGACAGGGTCCCATATATGGCTACACCTTC. Its translation is CASSLGQGPIYGYTF.

The chain has TRBV7-2 and TRBJ2-7; the match to TRBD1 covers 11 bases. CDR3 length equals 16 residues. V lost 6 bases to trimming and J lost 5 bases; unmatched junction nucleotides: 12. Germline CDR1 and CDR2: SGHTA and FQGNSA. CDR3 region: CASRSPNRDRGDEQYF. The CDR3 nucleotides are TGTGCCAGCAGGTCCCCGAACCGGGACAGGGGGGACGAGCAGTACTTC.

The chain employs TRBV30 and TRBJ2-3; D call uncertain. Trimming removed 0 bases from V and 12 bases from J, with 13 bases in between. CDR1 and CDR2 (germline): GTSNPN, SVGIG (reference sequence). The CDR3 extends over 12 amino acids. The CDR3 coding sequence is TGTGCCTGGAGTGTACTGGAGACATATCAGTATTTT. This sequence encodes CAWSVLETYQYF.

This clone has just one count. The chain combines TRBV3-1 (or the pseudogene TRBV3-2) with TRBJ1-6; D is uncertain. Trimming cost V 4 bases and J 9 bases, with 16 bases left between them. The CDR3 spans 15 residues. CDR1 is LGHDT, CDR2 YNNKEL, per germline (reference sequence). In DNA, the CDR3 is TGTGCCAGCAGCCTCCGCGCACACGGGATTTCACCCCTCCACTTT. Its translation: CASSLRAHGISPLHF.

The chain is built from TRBV28 and TRBJ1-2; TRBD1 aligns across 7 bases. The V segment lost 6 bases and the J segment 4 bases; nucleotides outside the gene matches: 5. The CDR3 has 13 residues. Germline V lookup: CDR1 MDHEN, CDR2 SYDVKM. The CDR3 loop reads CASRLTGVYGYTF. The CDR3 bases are TGTGCCAGCAGGCTAACAGGGGTCTATGGCTACACCTTC.

This clone has only a few counts. The chain employs TRBV28 and TRBJ1-5; D might be TRBD1 (5 bases). Trimming cost V 3 bases and J 1 base, with 10 bases left between them. CDR3 length equals 15 residues. Looked up from germline, CDR1 is MDHEN and CDR2 is SYDVKM. For the CDR3, the DNA is TGTGCCAGCAGTTTTTTTCGGGGGAGCAATCAGCCCCAGCATTTT. As protein: CASSFFRGSNQPQHF.

The V gene is TRBV28, the J gene TRBJ2-4; the match to TRBD1 covers 8 bases. V gave up 5 bases and J gave up 6 bases; unmatched junction bases: 12. Germline V gives CDR1 MDHEN, CDR2 SYDVKM. This CDR3 region has 16 residues. CDR3 loop: CASSPPWDRSLNIQYF. CDR3 DNA sequence: TGTGCCAGCAGTCCCCCCTGGGACAGGAGCCTAAACATTCAGTACTTC.

In DNA form, the CDR3 reads TGTGCCAGCAGCCCAGGGACAGATGGAAACACCATATATTTT. It yields the protein CASSPGTDGNTIYF. The V gene is TRBV7-9, the J gene TRBJ1-3; the match to TRBD1 covers 7 bases. CDR3 length: 14 residues. Germline CDR1 SEHNR, CDR2 FQNEAQ (reference sequence). The trim removed 5 bases at V and 3 bases at J, leaving 4 bases unmatched.

V gene TRBV19 combines with J gene TRBJ1-1; TRBD1 is a possible D gene (5 bases). CDR1 and CDR2 from the germline V gene are LNHDA and SQIVND (reference sequence). V lost 2 bases and J 4 bases, leaving 11 bases between the germline ends. The CDR3 has 14 amino acids. As DNA, the CDR3 is TGTGCCAGTAGTATAATGCAGGGAGGCACTGAAGCTTTCTTT. It specifies CASSIMQGGTEAFF.

CDR3 bases: TGTGCCAGCTCAACCTCGGGGGGGGGCAATCAGCCCCAGCATTTT. It yields the protein CASSTSGGGNQPQHF. The rearrangement links TRBV27 to TRBJ1-5; the D gene is possibly TRBD1 (5 bases). Trimming pared 8 bases from V and 2 bases from J, leaving 16 bases between. CDR1 is MNHEY and CDR2 is SMNVEV in the germline V gene (reference sequence). The CDR3 extends over 15 amino acids.